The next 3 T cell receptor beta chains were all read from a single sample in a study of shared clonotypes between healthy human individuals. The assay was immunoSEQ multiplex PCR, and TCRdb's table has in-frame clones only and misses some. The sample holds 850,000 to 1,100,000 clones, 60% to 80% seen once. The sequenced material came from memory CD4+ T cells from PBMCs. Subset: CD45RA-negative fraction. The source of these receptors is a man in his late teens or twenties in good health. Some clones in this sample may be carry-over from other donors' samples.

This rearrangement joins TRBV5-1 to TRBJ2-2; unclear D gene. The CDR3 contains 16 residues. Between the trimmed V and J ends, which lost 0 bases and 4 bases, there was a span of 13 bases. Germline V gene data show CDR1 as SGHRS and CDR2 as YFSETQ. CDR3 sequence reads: CASSLEWAEGTGELFF. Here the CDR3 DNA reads TGCGCCAGCAGCTTGGAGTGGGCGGAAGGCACCGGGGAGCTGTTTTTT.

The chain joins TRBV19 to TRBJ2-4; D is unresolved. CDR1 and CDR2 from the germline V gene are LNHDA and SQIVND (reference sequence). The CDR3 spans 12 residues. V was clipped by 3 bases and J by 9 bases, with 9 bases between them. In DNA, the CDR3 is TGTGCCAGTAGTATCGACCCTCGCATTCAGTACTTC. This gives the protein CASSIDPRIQYF.

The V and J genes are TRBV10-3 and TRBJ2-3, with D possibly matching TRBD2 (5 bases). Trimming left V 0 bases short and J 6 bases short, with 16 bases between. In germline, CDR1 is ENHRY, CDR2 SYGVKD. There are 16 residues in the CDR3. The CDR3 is CAISESAAAGLDTQYF. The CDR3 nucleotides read TGTGCCATCAGTGAGTCGGCGGCTGCGGGTCTGGATACGCAGTATTTT.